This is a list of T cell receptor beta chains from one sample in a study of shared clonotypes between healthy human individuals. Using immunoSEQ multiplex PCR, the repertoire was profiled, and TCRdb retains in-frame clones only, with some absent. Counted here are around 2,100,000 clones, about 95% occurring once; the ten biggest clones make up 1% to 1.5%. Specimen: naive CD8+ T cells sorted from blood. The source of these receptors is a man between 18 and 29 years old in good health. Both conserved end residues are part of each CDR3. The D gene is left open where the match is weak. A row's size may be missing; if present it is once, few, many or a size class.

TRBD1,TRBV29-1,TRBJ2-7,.,TGCAGCGTTGAAGTCGGTGTCGGGGTGACAGGGGACTCCTACGAGCAGTACTTC,CSVEVGVGVTGDSYEQYF
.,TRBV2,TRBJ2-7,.,TGTGCCAGCAGTGAGGAGGGCATTACGAGCTACGAGCAGTACTTC,CASSEEGITSYEQYF
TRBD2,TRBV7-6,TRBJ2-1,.,TGTGCCAGCAGCTTGGGGGACGAGGGAGGGCCGGGGACTGAGCAGTTCTTC,CASSLGDEGGPGTEQFF
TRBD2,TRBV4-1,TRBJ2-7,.,TGCGCCAGCAGCCAAGCGCTAGCGGGGGGCTACGAGCAGTACTTC,CASSQALAGGYEQYF
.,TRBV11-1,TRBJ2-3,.,TGTGCCAGCAGCTTAGAGGGCAGCCCGAGGGAGCACACAGATACGCAGTATTTT,CASSLEGSPREHTDTQYF
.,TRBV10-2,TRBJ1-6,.,TGCGCCAGCACCATGACGGGGCAATCACCCCTCCACTTT,CASTMTGQSPLHF
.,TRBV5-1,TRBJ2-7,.,TGCGCCAGCAGCTTGGAAAGTACGGGTACGGCCTACGAGCAGTACTTC,CASSLESTGTAYEQYF
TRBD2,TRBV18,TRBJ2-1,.,TGTGCCAGCTCGCCGGGCGGGGGATACTACAATGAGCAGTTCTTC,CASSPGGGYYNEQFF
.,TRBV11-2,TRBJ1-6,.,TGTGCCAGCAGCTTAGGGGGCCCAAAGGCCAATTCACCCCTCCACTTT,CASSLGGPKANSPLHF
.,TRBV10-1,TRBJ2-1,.,TGCGCCAGCAGCCCCCGGGCTTTCTCCTACAATGAGCAGTTCTTC,CASSPRAFSYNEQFF
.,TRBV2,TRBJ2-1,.,TGTGCCAGCAGGCCCGACAGCTCTTCCTACAATGAGCAGTTCTTC,CASRPDSSSYNEQFF
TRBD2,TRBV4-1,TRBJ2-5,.,TGCGCCAGCAGCCAAGAACTAGCGGGAGATAGAGAGACCCAGTACTTC,CASSQELAGDRETQYF
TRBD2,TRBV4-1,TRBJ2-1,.,TGCGCCAGCAGCCAAGTCCGGGGGGGCAATGAGCAGTTCTTC,CASSQVRGGNEQFF
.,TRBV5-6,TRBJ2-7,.,TGTGCCAGCGGCATGGGGCCGGGGGCCTACGAGCAGTACTTC,CASGMGPGAYEQYF
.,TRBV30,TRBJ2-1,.,TGTGGTTTGGATGAGCAGTTCTTC,CGLDEQFF
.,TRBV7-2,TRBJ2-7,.,TGTGCCAGCAGCTTATTCCAGCAATCGTGGGAGCAGTACTTC,CASSLFQQSWEQYF
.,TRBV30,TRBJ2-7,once,TGTGCATGGGACGGGGTATACGCCTACGAGCAGTACTTC,CAWDGVYAYEQYF
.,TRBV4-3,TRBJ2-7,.,TGCGCCAGCAGCCAGGATACCTCCTACGAGCAGTACTTC,CASSQDTSYEQYF
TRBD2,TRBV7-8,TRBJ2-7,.,TGTGCCAGCAGCTTGGACTTAGCGGGGGGGCCTAGCTCCTACGAGCAGTACTTC,CASSLDLAGGPSSYEQYF
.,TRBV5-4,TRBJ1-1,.,TGTGCCAGCAGCGGCGGACCACTTACAATGAACACTGAAGCTTTCTTT,CASSGGPLTMNTEAFF
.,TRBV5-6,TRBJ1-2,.,TGTGCCAGCAGCTTGGAAGTGGCCGAAGAGGGTTACTATGGCTACACCTTC,CASSLEVAEEGYYGYTF
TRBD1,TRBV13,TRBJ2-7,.,TGTGCCAGCAGCTTAGGCTTCAGGGGACAGTCCTACGAGCAGTACTTC,CASSLGFRGQSYEQYF